This entry is about one T cell receptor (beta chain). Measured with immunoSEQ multiplex PCR; TCRdb has only the in-frame clones, and not every one. This table has about 300,000 clones, 86% appearing once. The data derive from a study of blood T cell repertoires in COVID-19. Study-level information: Donors in the United States, Italy and Spain gave samples during acute or convalescent COVID-19.

CDR3 length equals 14 residues. Germline lookup yields CDR1 SNHLY and CDR2 FYNNEI. V lost 6 bases to trimming and J lost 8 bases; unmatched junction nucleotides: 7. J is TRBJ1-4 and V is TRBV2; the match to TRBD1 covers 9 bases. Sequencing used PBMCs or T cells enriched from blood (not recorded which). The source of this sequence is a woman between 18 and 29 years old who had recovered from COVID-19. The CDR3 sequence is CASRTDRGGEKLFF. The CDR3 coding sequence is TGTGCCAGCAGGACGGACAGGGGCGGAGAAAAACTGTTTTTT.